Each of the 5 T cell receptor beta chains below was sequenced from the same sample in a study of T cells in Graves' hyperthyroidism and ophthalmopathy. RNA transcripts yielded amplified TCR beta CDR3 regions. The study used the HTBI primer set for a first-round RT-PCR of the TCR CDR3. TCRdb used MiXCR to reprocess the multiplex PCR reads, holding one entry per CDR3 protein. The repertoire holds 300,000 to 450,000 distinct CDR3 sequences, with approximately 15% as singletons. The sample was blood. All receptors come from an older woman with Graves' hyperthyroidism.

This clonotype has more than one count but fewer than ten. The V gene is TRBV11-2, the J gene TRBJ1-5; D not resolved. CDR3 size: 15 residues. CDR1 SGHAT and CDR2 FQNNGV come from the germline V gene. V lost 0 bases to trimming and J lost 0 bases, with 6 bases between them. The CDR3 sequence: CASSLEFDSNQPQHF. CDR3 DNA: TGTGCCAGCAGCTTAGAATTCGATAGCAATCAGCCCCAGCATTTT.

This clonotype appeared many times. This chain joins TRBV7-8 and TRBJ2-1; D not resolved. The germline CDR1 and CDR2 sequences are SGHVS and FQNEAQ. V shed 4 bases and J shed 5 bases, with 6 bases lying between them. CDR3 length: 12 amino acids. The CDR3 bases are TGTGCCAGCAGCTCCCGGGACAATGAGCAGTTCTTC. Translation: CASSSRDNEQFF.

This clonotype showed up many times. This chain connects TRBV4-1 to TRBJ2-5; the match to TRBD1 covers 10 bases. This CDR3 has 14 residues. J lost 4 bases, V lost 6 bases, and 5 bases had no gene match. Germline lookup yields CDR1 MGHRA and CDR2 YSYEKL. The CDR3 sequence: CASRRTGGAETQYF. The CDR3 DNA reads TGCGCCAGCAGACGGACAGGGGGGGCAGAGACCCAGTACTTC.

Only one count was recorded for this clonotype. The chain links TRBV6-1 to TRBJ2-1, with a possible D match to TRBD1 (5 bases). V was cut by 8 bases and J by 8 bases, with 13 bases left in between. Germline V gene sequence: CDR1 MNHNS, CDR2 SASEGT. This CDR3 contains 12 residues. CDR3 nucleotides: TGTGCCAGCCAACGACAGCGAGATGAGCAGTTCTTC. Its protein product is CASQRQRDEQFF.

At least ten counts were recorded for this clonotype. The gene calls are TRBV2 and TRBJ2-2; D is unresolved. Germline loops: CDR1 SNHLY, CDR2 FYNNEI. The length of the CDR3 is 15 residues. The V gene lost 2 bases and the J gene lost 4 bases, with 11 bases spanning the gap. CDR3 protein: CASSEWTRSTGELFF. CDR3 sequence (DNA): TGTGCCAGCAGTGAATGGACCCGGAGCACCGGGGAGCTGTTTTTT.